Presented here are 2 T cell receptor beta chains from one specimen sequenced in a study of OX40 agonist ivuxolimab in advanced cancers. Receptor amplification or capture employed the immunoSEQ multiplex PCR assay. Not all clones reach the TCRdb copy of this immuneACCESS table, which keeps in-frame sequences only. Checked studies attribute under half of the gap to unresolved V genes and leave the rest unexplained. The sample profile shows around 85,000 clones; about 90% of them were found once. The biggest ten clones account for around 1.6% of the sample. The sequences come from CD4+ or CD8+ T cells sorted from blood, collected in a trial of the OX40 agonist ivuxolimab. The receptors originated from an adult with an advanced solid tumor such as melanoma, head and neck, liver or kidney cancer.

The chain links TRBV28 to TRBJ1-2, with a possible D match to TRBD1 (5 bases). The V and J ends lost 7 bases and 2 bases respectively, with 17 bases between them. The CDR3 spans 15 residues. CDR1 is MDHEN and CDR2 is SYDVKM in the germline V gene. The CDR3 nucleotides are TGTGCCAGCACCCCTCTTGGTGAGGGGAACTATGGCTACACCTTC. It specifies CASTPLGEGNYGYTF.

The chain has TRBV30 and TRBJ1-4; no definite D call. Germline lookup yields CDR1 GTSNPN and CDR2 SVGIG (reference sequence). The CDR3 runs to 13 residues. The ends were cut back, 3 bases at V and 7 bases at J, with 12 bases in the middle. The DNA for the CDR3 is TGTGCCTGGAGCGTGGCAGCTCCTGAAAAACTGTTTTTT. The encoded protein is CAWSVAAPEKLFF.